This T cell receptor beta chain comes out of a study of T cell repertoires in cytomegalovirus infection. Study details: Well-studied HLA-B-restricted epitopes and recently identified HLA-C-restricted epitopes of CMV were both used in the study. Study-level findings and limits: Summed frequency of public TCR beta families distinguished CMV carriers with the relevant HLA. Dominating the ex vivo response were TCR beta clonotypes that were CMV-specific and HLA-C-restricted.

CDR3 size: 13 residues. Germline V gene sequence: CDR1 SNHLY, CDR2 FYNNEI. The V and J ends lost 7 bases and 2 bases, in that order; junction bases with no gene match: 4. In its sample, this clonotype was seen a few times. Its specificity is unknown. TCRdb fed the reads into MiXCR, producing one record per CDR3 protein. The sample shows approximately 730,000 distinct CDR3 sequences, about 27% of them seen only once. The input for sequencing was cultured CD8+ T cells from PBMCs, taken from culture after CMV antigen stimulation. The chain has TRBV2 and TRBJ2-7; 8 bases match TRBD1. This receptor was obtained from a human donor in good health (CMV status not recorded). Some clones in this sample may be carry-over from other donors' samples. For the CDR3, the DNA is TGTGCCAGCACGGGACAGGCCGCCTACGAGCAGTACGTC. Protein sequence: CASTGQAAYEQYV.